This T cell receptor beta chain was observed in a study of blood T cells in healthy people across ages. V was shortened by 6 bases and J by 2 bases, with 11 bases between the two germline ends. The CDR3 sequence is 14 residues long. A sample-barcoded 5' primer and a J-beta primer mix were used in a second PCR of roughly 6 to 11 cycles. No fewer than 2.5 million CDR3-containing paired-end reads came from each sample. In TCRdb, the 5' RACE reads were re-called with MiXCR into one record per CDR3 protein. The sample lists 2 million or so distinct CDR3 sequences, around 48% occurring once. The chain employs TRBV12-3 or TRBV12-4 and TRBJ1-3; D ambiguous. Sample: blood. The clonotype was recovered from a woman in her thirties or forties in good health. The CDR3 reads CASSRVRTGNTIYF. Here the CDR3 DNA reads TGTGCCAGCAGCCGAGTCCGAACTGGAAACACCATATATTTT.